This T cell receptor (beta chain) was sequenced during a study of cytomegalovirus exposure and HLA in healthy donors. This clone showed up just a few times. PCR amplification relied on 60 Vbeta primers (plus 13 Jbeta primers). Sequencing was performed with immunoSEQ multiplex PCR; in TCRdb, only in-frame clones are kept and a portion is missing. This sample has about 100,000 clones, with about 75% found just once. Sequencing was done on a sample of PBMCs. The TCR originated in a woman aged 18-35 years in good health and CMV-seropositive.

The CDR3 coding sequence is TGTGCCAGCAGCTTAACGGGCCCGACAGGCAATCAGCCCCAGCATTTT. The encoded protein is CASSLTGPTGNQPQHF. This chain uses TRBV7-3 with TRBJ1-5; D is possibly TRBD1 (5 bases). In germline, CDR1 is SGHTA, CDR2 FQGTGA. V lost 0 bases, J lost 2 bases, and 11 bases lay in between. The CDR3 spans 16 residues.